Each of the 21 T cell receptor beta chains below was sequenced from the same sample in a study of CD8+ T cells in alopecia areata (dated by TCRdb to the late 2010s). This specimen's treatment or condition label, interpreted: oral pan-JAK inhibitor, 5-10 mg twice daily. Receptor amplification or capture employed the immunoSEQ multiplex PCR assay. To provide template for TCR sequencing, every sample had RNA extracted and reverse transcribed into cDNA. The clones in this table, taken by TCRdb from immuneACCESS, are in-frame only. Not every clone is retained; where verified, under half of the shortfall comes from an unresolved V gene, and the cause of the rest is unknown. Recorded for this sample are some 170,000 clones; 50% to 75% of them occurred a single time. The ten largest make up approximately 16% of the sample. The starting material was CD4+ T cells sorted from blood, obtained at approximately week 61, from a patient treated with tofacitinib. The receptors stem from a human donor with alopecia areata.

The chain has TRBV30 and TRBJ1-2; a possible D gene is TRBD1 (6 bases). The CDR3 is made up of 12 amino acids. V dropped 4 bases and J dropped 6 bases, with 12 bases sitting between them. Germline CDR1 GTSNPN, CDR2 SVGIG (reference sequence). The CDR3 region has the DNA TGTGCCTGGATAGGACAGCTAAATGGCTACACCTTC. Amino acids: CAWIGQLNGYTF. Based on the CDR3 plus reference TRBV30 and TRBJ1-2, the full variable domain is SQTIHQWPATLVQPVGSPLSLECTVEGTSNPNLYWYRQAAGRGLQLLFYSVGIGQISSEVPQNLSASRPQDRQFILSSKKLLLSDSGFYLCAWIGQLNGYTFGSGTRLTVV.

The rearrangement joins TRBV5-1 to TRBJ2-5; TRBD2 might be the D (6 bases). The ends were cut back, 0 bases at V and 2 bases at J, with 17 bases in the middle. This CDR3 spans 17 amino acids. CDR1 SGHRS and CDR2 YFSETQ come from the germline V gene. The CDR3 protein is CASSLANGPGEQETQYF. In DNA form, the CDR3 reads TGCGCCAGCAGCTTGGCCAACGGACCGGGGGAACAAGAGACCCAGTACTTC.

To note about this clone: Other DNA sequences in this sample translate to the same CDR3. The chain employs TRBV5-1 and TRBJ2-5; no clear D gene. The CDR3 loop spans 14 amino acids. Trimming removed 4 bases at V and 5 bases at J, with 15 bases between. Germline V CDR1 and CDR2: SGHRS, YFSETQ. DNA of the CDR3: TGCGCCAGCAGCCGAGATGATCGGGCGGAGACCCAGTACTTC. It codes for CASSRDDRAETQYF.

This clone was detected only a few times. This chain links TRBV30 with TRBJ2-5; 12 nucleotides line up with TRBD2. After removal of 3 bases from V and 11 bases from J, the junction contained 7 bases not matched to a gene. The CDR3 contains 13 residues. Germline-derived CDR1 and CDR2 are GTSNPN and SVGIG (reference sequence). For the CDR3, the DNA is TGTGCCTGGAGAACGACTAGCGGGGGCAAACAGTACTTC. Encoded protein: CAWRTTSGGKQYF. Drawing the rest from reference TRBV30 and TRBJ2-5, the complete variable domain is SQTIHQWPATLVQPVGSPLSLECTVEGTSNPNLYWYRQAAGRGLQLLFYSVGIGQISSEVPQNLSASRPQDRQFILSSKKLLLSDSGFYLCAWRTTSGGKQYFGPGTRLLVL.

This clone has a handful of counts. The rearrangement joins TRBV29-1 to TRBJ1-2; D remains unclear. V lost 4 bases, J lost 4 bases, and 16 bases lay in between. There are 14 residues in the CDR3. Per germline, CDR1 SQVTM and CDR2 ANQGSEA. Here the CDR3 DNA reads TGCAGCGTTGGCGGACGGACCACGGCCTATGGCTACACCTTC. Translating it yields CSVGGRTTAYGYTF. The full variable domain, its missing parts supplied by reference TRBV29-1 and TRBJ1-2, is SAVISQKPSRDICQRGTSLTIQCQVDSQVTMMFWYRQQPGQSLTLIATANQGSEATYESGFVIDKFPISRPNLTFSTLTVSNMSPEDSSIYLCSVGGRTTAYGYTFGSGTRLTVV.

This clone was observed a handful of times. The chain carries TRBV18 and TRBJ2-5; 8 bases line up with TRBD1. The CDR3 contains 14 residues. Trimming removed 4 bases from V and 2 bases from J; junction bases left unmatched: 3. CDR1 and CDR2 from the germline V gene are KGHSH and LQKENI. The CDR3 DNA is TGTGCCAGCTCACGGGGACAGGCACAAGAGACCCAGTACTTC. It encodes CASSRGQAQETQYF.

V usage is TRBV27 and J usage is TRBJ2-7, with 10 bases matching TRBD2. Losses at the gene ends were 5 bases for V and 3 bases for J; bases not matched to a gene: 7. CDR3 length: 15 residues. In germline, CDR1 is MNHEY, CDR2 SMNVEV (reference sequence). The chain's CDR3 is CASSHQRGGLYEQYF. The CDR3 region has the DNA TGTGCCAGCAGTCACCAGCGGGGGGGCCTCTACGAGCAGTACTTC.

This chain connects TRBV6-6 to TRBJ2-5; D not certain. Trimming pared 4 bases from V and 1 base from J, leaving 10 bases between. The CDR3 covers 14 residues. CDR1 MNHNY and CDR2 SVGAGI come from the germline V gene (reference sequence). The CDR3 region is CASSSAGLQETQYF. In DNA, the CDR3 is TGTGCCAGCAGTTCGGCAGGCCTCCAAGAGACCCAGTACTTC.

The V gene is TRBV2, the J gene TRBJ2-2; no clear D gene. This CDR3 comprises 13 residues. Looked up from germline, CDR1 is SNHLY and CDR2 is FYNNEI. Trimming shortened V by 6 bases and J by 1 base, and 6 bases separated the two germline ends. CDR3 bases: TGTGCCAGCAGGGGCCAGAACACCGGGGAGCTGTTTTTT. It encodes CASRGQNTGELFF.

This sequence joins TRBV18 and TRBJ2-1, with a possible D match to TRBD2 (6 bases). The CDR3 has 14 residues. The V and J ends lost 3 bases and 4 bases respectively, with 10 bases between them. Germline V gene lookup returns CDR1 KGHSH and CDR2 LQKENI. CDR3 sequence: CASSPRDSYNEQFF. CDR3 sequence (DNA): TGTGCCAGCTCACCTCGGGACTCATACAATGAGCAGTTCTTC.

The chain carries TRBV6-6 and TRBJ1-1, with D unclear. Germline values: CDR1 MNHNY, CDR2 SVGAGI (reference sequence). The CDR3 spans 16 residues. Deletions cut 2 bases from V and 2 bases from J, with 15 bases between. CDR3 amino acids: CASSYDYRSTNTEAFF. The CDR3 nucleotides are TGTGCCAGCAGTTACGACTATCGGAGTACCAACACTGAAGCTTTCTTT.

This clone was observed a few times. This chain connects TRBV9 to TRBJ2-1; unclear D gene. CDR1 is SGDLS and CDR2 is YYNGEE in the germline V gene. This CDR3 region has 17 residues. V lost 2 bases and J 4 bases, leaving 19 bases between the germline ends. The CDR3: CASSVTSFATDYNEQFF. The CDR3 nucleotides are TGTGCCAGCAGCGTCACTTCCTTCGCGACCGATTACAATGAGCAGTTCTTC.

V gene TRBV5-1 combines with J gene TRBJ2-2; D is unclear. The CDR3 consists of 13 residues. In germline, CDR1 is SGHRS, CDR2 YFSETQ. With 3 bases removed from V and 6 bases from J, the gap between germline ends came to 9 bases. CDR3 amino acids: CASSWKTSGELFF. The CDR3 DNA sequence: TGCGCCAGCAGCTGGAAAACCTCCGGGGAGCTGTTTTTT.

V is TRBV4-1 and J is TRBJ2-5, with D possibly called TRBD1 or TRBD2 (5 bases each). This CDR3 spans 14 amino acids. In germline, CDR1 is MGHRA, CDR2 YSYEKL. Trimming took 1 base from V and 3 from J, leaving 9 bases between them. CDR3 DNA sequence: TGCGCCAGCAGCCAAGCGGGGCTAAAAGAGACCCAGTACTTC. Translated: CASSQAGLKETQYF.

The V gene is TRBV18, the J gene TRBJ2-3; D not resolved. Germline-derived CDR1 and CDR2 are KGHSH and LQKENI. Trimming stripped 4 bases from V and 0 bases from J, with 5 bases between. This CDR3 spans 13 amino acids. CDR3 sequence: CASSRDSTDTQYF. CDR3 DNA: TGTGCCAGCTCACGAGACAGCACAGATACGCAGTATTTT.

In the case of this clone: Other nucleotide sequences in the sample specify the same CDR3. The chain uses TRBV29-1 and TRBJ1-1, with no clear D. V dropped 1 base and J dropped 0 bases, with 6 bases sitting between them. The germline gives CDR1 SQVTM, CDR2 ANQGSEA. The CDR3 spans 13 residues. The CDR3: CSVEGRMNTEAFF. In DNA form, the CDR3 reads TGCAGCGTTGAAGGTAGGATGAACACTGAAGCTTTCTTT. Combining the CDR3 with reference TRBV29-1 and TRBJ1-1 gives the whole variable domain SAVISQKPSRDICQRGTSLTIQCQVDSQVTMMFWYRQQPGQSLTLIATANQGSEATYESGFVIDKFPISRPNLTFSTLTVSNMSPEDSSIYLCSVEGRMNTEAFFGQGTRLTVV.

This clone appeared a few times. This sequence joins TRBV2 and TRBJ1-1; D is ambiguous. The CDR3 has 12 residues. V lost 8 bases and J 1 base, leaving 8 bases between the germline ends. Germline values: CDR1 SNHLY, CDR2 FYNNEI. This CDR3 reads CASYIWNTEAFF. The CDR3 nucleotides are TGTGCCAGCTATATTTGGAACACTGAAGCTTTCTTT.

The CDR3 is CAWSVGRYSNQPQHF. CDR3 in DNA: TGTGCCTGGAGTGTTGGACGCTATAGCAATCAGCCCCAGCATTTT. V usage is TRBV30 and J usage is TRBJ1-5; D gene uncertain. The CDR3 sequence is 15 residues long. The germline CDR1 and CDR2 sequences are GTSNPN and SVGIG (reference sequence). The V end was cut by 0 bases, the J end by 0 bases, with 9 bases between.

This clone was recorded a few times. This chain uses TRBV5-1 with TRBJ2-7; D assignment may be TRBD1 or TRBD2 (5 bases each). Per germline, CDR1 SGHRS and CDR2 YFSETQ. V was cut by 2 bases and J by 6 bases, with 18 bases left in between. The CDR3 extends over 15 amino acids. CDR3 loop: CASSFDPGSGGEQYF. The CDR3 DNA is TGCGCCAGCAGCTTCGACCCAGGGAGTGGAGGCGAGCAGTACTTC.

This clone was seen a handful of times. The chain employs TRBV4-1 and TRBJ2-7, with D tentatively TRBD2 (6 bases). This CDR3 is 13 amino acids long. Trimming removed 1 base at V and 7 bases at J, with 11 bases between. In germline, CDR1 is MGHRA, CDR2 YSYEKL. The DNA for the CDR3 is TGCGCCAGCAGCCAAGTCGGAGGGCGAGAGCAGTACTTC. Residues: CASSQVGGREQYF.

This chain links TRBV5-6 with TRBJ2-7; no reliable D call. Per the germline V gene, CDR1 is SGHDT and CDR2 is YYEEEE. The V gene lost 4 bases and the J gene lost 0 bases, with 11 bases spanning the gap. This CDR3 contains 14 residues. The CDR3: CASSQMRASYEQYF. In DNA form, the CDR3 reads TGTGCCAGCAGCCAAATGCGCGCCTCCTACGAGCAGTACTTC.